The rows below give T cell receptor beta chains drawn from one sample of a study of PD-1 blockade in mismatch repair-deficient tumors. The data were produced by immunoSEQ multiplex PCR, yet TCRdb's version contains in-frame clones alone and is incomplete. The table has around 23,000 clones, 83% seen once. This material consisted of peripheral blood, taken 12 weeks after starting pembrolizumab. These receptors were taken from an adult with mismatch repair-deficient cancer. CDR3s include the opening cysteine and the closing phenylalanine or tryptophan. The D gene is left open where the match is weak. Some rows mark clone size as missing; the rest say once, few, many or name a class of expanded clone.

D: TRBD1; J: TRBJ2-2; V: TRBV28; size: -; CDR3: CASSLGRTGLRGELFF; DNA: TGTGCCAGCAGTTTAGGAAGGACAGGGTTGCGCGGGGAGCTGTTTTTT
D: TRBD2; J: TRBJ2-1; V: TRBV5-4; size: -; CDR3: CASSLAGLAGVEQFF; DNA: TGTGCCAGCAGCTTGGCCGGACTAGCGGGAGTTGAGCAGTTCTTC
D: TRBD1; J: TRBJ2-7; V: TRBV28; size: once; CDR3: CASSFTGGTYEQYF; DNA: TGTGCCAGCAGTTTTACAGGGGGCACCTACGAGCAGTACTTC
D: TRBD1; J: TRBJ2-7; V: TRBV5-1; size: few; CDR3: CASSLAGRGIGAYEQYF; DNA: TGCGCCAGCAGCTTGGCCGGCAGGGGGATCGGGGCCTACGAGCAGTACTTC
D: TRBD1; J: TRBJ2-2; V: TRBV5-4; size: -; CDR3: CASSLGTGAGTGELFF; DNA: TGTGCCAGCAGCTTAGGGACAGGGGCTGGCACCGGGGAGCTGTTTTTT
D: -; J: TRBJ1-1; V: TRBV7-6; size: -; CDR3: CASSLVFGQTNTEAFF; DNA: TGTGCCAGCAGCTTAGTCTTCGGACAGACGAACACTGAAGCTTTCTTT
D: -; J: TRBJ1-5; V: TRBV6-1; size: few; CDR3: CASVPWGESQPQHF; DNA: TGTGCCAGCGTCCCTTGGGGTGAGAGTCAGCCCCAGCATTTT
D: TRBD1; J: TRBJ2-7; V: TRBV2; size: -; CDR3: CASQGTGVWEQYF; DNA: TGTGCCAGCCAGGGGACAGGGGTATGGGAGCAGTACTTC
D: TRBD1; J: TRBJ2-7; V: TRBV4-2; size: few; CDR3: CASSQETGTEQYF; DNA: TGTGCCAGCAGCCAAGAGACAGGGACCGAGCAGTACTTC
D: -; J: TRBJ2-1; V: TRBV7-2; size: -; CDR3: CASSLAARGSSYNEQFF; DNA: TGTGCCAGCAGCTTAGCGGCGAGAGGGAGCTCCTACAATGAGCAGTTCTTC
D: -; J: TRBJ1-1; V: TRBV27; size: few; CDR3: CASSLSDGNTEAFF; DNA: TGTGCCAGCAGTTTATCCGACGGGAACACTGAAGCTTTCTTT
D: -; J: TRBJ2-2; V: TRBV6-4; size: -; CDR3: CASSEGFTGELFF; DNA: TGTGCCAGCAGTGAGGGGTTCACCGGGGAGCTGTTTTTT
D: -; J: TRBJ2-2; V: TRBV21-1; size: -; CDR3: CASSNQGGKVGELFF; DNA: TGTGCCAGCAGCAACCAAGGGGGCAAGGTCGGGGAGCTGTTTTTT
D: TRBD2; J: TRBJ2-7; V: TRBV28; size: -; CDR3: CASSRSLAPFLPYEQYF; DNA: TGTGCCAGCAGCCGCTCACTAGCGCCTTTCCTTCCCTACGAGCAGTACTTC
D: -; J: TRBJ2-1; V: TRBV25-1; size: -; CDR3: CASSDGPIEYNEQFF; DNA: TGTGCCAGCAGTGACGGACCGATAGAGTACAATGAGCAGTTCTTC
D: -; J: TRBJ2-7; V: TRBV4-1; size: -; CDR3: CASSQAPPGLNSYEQYF; DNA: TGCGCCAGCAGCCAAGCACCCCCGGGACTGAACTCCTACGAGCAGTACTTC
D: -; J: TRBJ2-5; V: TRBV30; size: -; CDR3: CAWSVPGDQETQYF; DNA: TGTGCCTGGAGTGTACCTGGGGACCAAGAGACCCAGTACTTC
D: -; J: TRBJ2-3; V: TRBV6-1; size: -; CDR3: CASRQTDTDTQYF; DNA: TGTGCCAGCAGACAGACTGACACAGATACGCAGTATTTT
D: -; J: TRBJ2-1; V: TRBV4-3; size: -; CDR3: CASSQDGSSYNEQFF; DNA: TGCGCCAGCAGCCAAGACGGAAGCTCCTACAATGAGCAGTTCTTC
D: -; J: TRBJ2-4; V: TRBV10-3; size: -; CDR3: CAISDRGGGNIQYF; DNA: TGTGCCATCAGTGATAGGGGAGGGGGGAACATTCAGTACTTC
D: -; J: TRBJ2-1; V: TRBV5-5; size: -; CDR3: CASSRLWQGINNEQFF; DNA: TGTGCCAGCAGTCGCTTGTGGCAGGGCATCAACAATGAGCAGTTCTTC
D: -; J: TRBJ1-5; V: TRBV4-3; size: -; CDR3: CASSQEAFSNQPQHF; DNA: TGCGCCAGCAGCCAAGAAGCATTTAGCAATCAGCCCCAGCATTTT
D: TRBD1; J: TRBJ2-2; V: TRBV29-1; size: once; CDR3: CSVDRGTGELFF; DNA: TGCAGTGTGGACAGGGGGACCGGGGAGCTGTTTTTT
D: -; J: TRBJ1-1; V: TRBV27; size: -; CDR3: CASSLGQSTPLQRGDTEAFF; DNA: TGTGCCAGCAGCCTCGGTCAATCTACGCCTCTACAGAGGGGGGACACTGAAGCTTTCTTT
D: TRBD1; J: TRBJ1-2; V: TRBV9; size: -; CDR3: CASSAPRDRDNYGYTF; DNA: TGTGCCAGCAGCGCCCCCAGGGACAGAGATAACTATGGCTACACCTTC
D: TRBD2; J: TRBJ2-7; V: TRBV10-3; size: -; CDR3: CASSYSRREAAYEQYF; DNA: TGTGCCAGCAGTTACTCGAGACGGGAGGCGGCCTACGAGCAGTACTTC
D: TRBD2; J: TRBJ2-3; V: TRBV5-1; size: -; CDR3: CASSPQLAGVADTQYF; DNA: TGCGCCAGCAGCCCACAGCTAGCGGGAGTGGCAGATACGCAGTATTTT
D: TRBD2; J: TRBJ2-7; V: TRBV7-9; size: -; CDR3: CASSLVQAGVREQYF; DNA: TGTGCCAGCAGCTTAGTACAAGCGGGAGTCCGCGAGCAGTACTTC
D: -; J: TRBJ1-3; V: TRBV6-6; size: -; CDR3: CASRRNLNGNTIYF; DNA: TGTGCCAGCAGACGAAACTTGAATGGAAACACCATATATTTT
D: -; J: TRBJ2-3; V: TRBV10-2; size: -; CDR3: CASSDGGTSTDTQYF; DNA: TGCGCCAGCAGTGACGGCGGGACTAGCACAGATACGCAGTATTTT
D: -; J: TRBJ2-7; V: TRBV6-1; size: -; CDR3: CASSEHRNPPGEQYF; DNA: TGTGCCAGCAGTGAGCACCGAAACCCCCCGGGCGAGCAGTACTTC
D: TRBD2; J: TRBJ2-2; V: TRBV4-1; size: -; CDR3: CASSQTPGTSVGELFF; DNA: TGCGCCAGCAGCCAAACACCAGGGACTAGCGTCGGGGAGCTGTTTTTT
D: -; J: TRBJ1-2; V: TRBV6-5; size: -; CDR3: CASSNHDYGYTF; DNA: TGTGCCAGCAGCAACCATGACTATGGCTACACCTTC
D: -; J: TRBJ2-3; V: TRBV2; size: -; CDR3: CASSGEGGTDTQYF; DNA: TGTGCCAGCAGTGGTGAGGGAGGAACAGATACGCAGTATTTT
D: TRBD2; J: TRBJ2-2; V: TRBV11-2; size: -; CDR3: CASSSQTSGNTGELFF; DNA: TGTGCCAGCAGCTCCCAGACTAGCGGGAACACCGGGGAGCTGTTTTTT
D: TRBD1; J: TRBJ2-7; V: TRBV5-6; size: once; CDR3: CASSGTGGLTEQYF; DNA: TGTGCCAGCAGCGGGACAGGGGGCCTCACCGAGCAGTACTTC
D: -; J: TRBJ2-7; V: TRBV28; size: once; CDR3: CASSPPSALSYEQYF; DNA: TGTGCCAGCAGTCCGCCTAGCGCCCTTTCCTACGAGCAGTACTTC
D: TRBD2; J: TRBJ2-7; V: TRBV5-6; size: -; CDR3: CASSSGLAGYEQYF; DNA: TGTGCCAGCAGCTCGGGACTAGCGGGCTACGAGCAGTACTTC
D: -; J: TRBJ2-1; V: TRBV7-9; size: -; CDR3: CASSTTRHEQFF; DNA: TGTGCCAGCAGCACGACTAGACACGAGCAGTTCTTC
D: TRBD2; J: TRBJ2-3; V: TRBV7-2; size: once; CDR3: CASSASSGGGTDTQYF; DNA: TGTGCCAGCAGCGCTTCTAGCGGCGGCGGGACAGATACGCAGTATTTT
D: -; J: TRBJ1-2; V: TRBV6-1; size: -; CDR3: CASQLGYGYTF; DNA: TGTGCCAGCCAATTGGGCTATGGCTACACCTTC